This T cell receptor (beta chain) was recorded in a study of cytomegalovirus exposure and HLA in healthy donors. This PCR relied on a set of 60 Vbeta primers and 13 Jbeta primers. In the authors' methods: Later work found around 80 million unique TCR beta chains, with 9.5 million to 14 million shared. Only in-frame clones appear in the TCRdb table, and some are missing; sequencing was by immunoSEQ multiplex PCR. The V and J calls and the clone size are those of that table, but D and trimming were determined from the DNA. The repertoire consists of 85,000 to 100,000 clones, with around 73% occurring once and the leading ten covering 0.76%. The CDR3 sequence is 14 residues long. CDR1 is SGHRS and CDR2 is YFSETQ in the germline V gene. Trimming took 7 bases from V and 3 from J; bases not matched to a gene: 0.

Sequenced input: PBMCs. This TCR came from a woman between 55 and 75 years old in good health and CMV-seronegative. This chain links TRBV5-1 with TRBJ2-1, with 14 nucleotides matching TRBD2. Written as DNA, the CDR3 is TGCGCCAGCGGGACTAGCGGGGGCTACAATGAGCAGTTCTTC. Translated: CASGTSGGYNEQFF.